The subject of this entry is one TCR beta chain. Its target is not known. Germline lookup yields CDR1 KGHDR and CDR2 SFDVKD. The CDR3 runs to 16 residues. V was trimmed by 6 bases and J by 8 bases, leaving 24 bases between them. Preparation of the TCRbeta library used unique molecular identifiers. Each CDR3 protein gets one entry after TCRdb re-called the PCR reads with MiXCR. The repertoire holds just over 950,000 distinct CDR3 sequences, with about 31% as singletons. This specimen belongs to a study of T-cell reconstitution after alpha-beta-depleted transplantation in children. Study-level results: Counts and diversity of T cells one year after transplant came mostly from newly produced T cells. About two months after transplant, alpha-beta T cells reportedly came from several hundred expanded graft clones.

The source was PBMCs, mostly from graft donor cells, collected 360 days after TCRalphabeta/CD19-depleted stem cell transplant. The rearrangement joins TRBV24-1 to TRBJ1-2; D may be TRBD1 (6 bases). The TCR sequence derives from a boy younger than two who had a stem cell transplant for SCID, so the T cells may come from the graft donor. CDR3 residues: CATSLSAKTGPGGYTF. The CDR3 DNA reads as TGTGCCACCAGTCTCAGTGCTAAAACAGGGCCTGGAGGCTACACCTTC.